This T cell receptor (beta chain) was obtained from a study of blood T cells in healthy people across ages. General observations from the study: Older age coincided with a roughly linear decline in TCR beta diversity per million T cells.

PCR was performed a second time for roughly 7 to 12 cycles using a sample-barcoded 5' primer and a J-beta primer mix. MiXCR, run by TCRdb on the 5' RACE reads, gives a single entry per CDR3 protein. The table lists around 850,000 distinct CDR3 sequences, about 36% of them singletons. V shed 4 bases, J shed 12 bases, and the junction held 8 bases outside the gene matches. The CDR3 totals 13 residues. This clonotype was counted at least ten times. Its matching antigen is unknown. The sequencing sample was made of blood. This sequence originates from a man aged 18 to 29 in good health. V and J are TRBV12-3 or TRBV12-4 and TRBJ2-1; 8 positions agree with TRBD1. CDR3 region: CASSYDRGSGQFF. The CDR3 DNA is TGTGCCAGCAGTTACGACAGGGGATCCGGGCAGTTCTTC.